Sequencing of this TCR beta chain was carried out in a study of blood T cell repertoires in COVID-19. Study-level information: COVID-19 samples from acute and convalescent phases originated in the United States, Italy and Spain. From T cells, B-cell-depleted T cells, or PBMCs came the material, which was cDNA or gDNA.

Methods used by the authors: How many nucleated cells were present was estimated from reference gene primer amplification. Method: immunoSEQ multiplex PCR; TCRdb's copy keeps in-frame clones and lacks some. V and J calls and clone size are those listed in that table; D and trimming were worked out from the DNA. The table has about 33,000 clones, more than 90% seen once. Trimming took 0 bases from V and 0 from J, leaving 7 bases between them. CDR3 length equals 14 residues. CDR1 and CDR2 (germline): GTSNPN, SVGIG (reference sequence). The J gene is TRBJ2-3, the V gene TRBV30; D is perhaps TRBD2 (5 bases). This clonotype originated in a human donor in a cohort sampled during active COVID-19. Sequencing used peripheral blood. The CDR3 loop reads CAWSVRGSTDTQYF. CDR3 bases: TGTGCCTGGAGTGTACGCGGGAGCACAGATACGCAGTATTTT. Full variable domain (rest looked up from reference TRBV30 and TRBJ2-3): SQTIHQWPATLVQPVGSPLSLECTVEGTSNPNLYWYRQAAGRGLQLLFYSVGIGQISSEVPQNLSASRPQDRQFILSSKKLLLSDSGFYLCAWSVRGSTDTQYFGPGTRLTVL.